These 18 T cell receptor beta chains share one sample of origin, sequenced in a study of blood T cell repertoires in COVID-19. Only in-frame clones appear in the TCRdb table, and some are missing; sequencing was by immunoSEQ multiplex PCR. The sample has around 63,000 clones; over 75% are singletons. Sequencing was carried out using peripheral blood. These receptors all come from a man between 60 and 75 years old with acute or convalescent COVID-19.

This clone was detected only once. This chain uses TRBV7-3 with TRBJ2-2; 11 bases agree with TRBD2. Looked up from germline, CDR1 is SGHTA and CDR2 is FQGTGA. The V gene end was trimmed by 5 bases and the J gene end by 4 bases; junction bases not matched to a gene: 6. CDR3 length: 16 amino acids. CDR3 sequence reads: CASSPGGLAVTGELFF. The CDR3 DNA sequence: TGTGCCAGCAGCCCCGGGGGACTAGCGGTCACCGGGGAGCTGTTTTTT.

This clone appeared a single time. The chain joins TRBV7-6 to TRBJ2-5; no clear D. The CDR3 consists of 12 residues. Between the trimmed V and J ends, which lost 5 bases and 1 base, there was a span of 5 bases. The germline gives CDR1 SGHVS, CDR2 FNYEAQ. The CDR3: CASSTSQETQYF. The CDR3 DNA is TGTGCCAGCAGCACATCCCAAGAGACCCAGTACTTC. Complete variable domain (other parts from reference TRBV7-6 and TRBJ2-5): GAGVSQSPRYKVTKRGQDVALRCDPISGHVSLYWYRQALGQGPEFLTYFNYEAQQDKSGLPNDRFSAERPEGSISTLTIQRTEQRDSAMYRCASSTSQETQYFGPGTRLLVL.

The chain has TRBV7-2 and TRBJ2-2, with 13 bases fitting TRBD2. J lost 3 bases, V lost 7 bases, and 2 bases had no gene match. The V gene's germline CDR1 is SGHTA and CDR2 FQGNSA. This CDR3 contains 15 residues. Here the CDR3 reads CASTLAGGYTGELFF. In DNA form, the CDR3 reads TGTGCCAGCACACTAGCGGGGGGGTACACCGGGGAGCTGTTTTTT.

Comments on this clone: Other DNA sequences within the sample encode an identical CDR3. The chain employs TRBV6-5 and TRBJ1-1, with no clear D. The V end was cut by 0 bases, the J end by 1 base, with 9 bases between. The V gene's germline CDR1 is MNHEY and CDR2 SVGAGI. The CDR3 consists of 15 residues. In DNA form, the CDR3 reads TGTGCCAGCAGTTACTCTGCCCGGGGGAACACTGAAGCTTTCTTT. This codes for CASSYSARGNTEAFF.

The chain combines TRBV7-3 with TRBJ1-6; D not resolved. This CDR3 region has 16 residues. The germline CDR1 and CDR2 sequences are SGHTA and FQGTGA. V lost 5 bases and J lost 0, with 11 bases in between. The CDR3 here is CASSPPRSSYNSPLHF. In DNA, the CDR3 is TGTGCCAGCAGCCCCCCCCGGAGCTCCTATAATTCACCCCTCCACTTT. The full variable domain, completed using reference TRBV7-3 and TRBJ1-6, is GAGVSQTPSNKVTEKGKYVELRCDPISGHTALYWYRQSLGQGPEFLIYFQGTGAADDSGLPNDRFFAVRPEGSVSTLKIQRTERGDSAVYLCASSPPRSSYNSPLHFGNGTRLTVT.

The V and J genes are TRBV18 and TRBJ2-7; 7 bases fit TRBD1. This CDR3 has 16 amino acids. Germline lookup yields CDR1 KGHSH and CDR2 LQKENI. After removal of 1 base from V and 3 bases from J, the junction contained 9 bases not matched to a gene. The CDR3: CASSPLERQGNYEQYF. The CDR3 region has the DNA TGTGCCAGCTCACCACTCGAGCGACAGGGTAACTACGAGCAGTACTTC.

This clone has a single count. The CDR3, as DNA: TGTGCCAGCAGTTTTGCAGGGGGCCACGAGCAGTACTTC. Protein: CASSFAGGHEQYF. The gene calls are TRBV27 and TRBJ2-7, with 8 bases that match TRBD1. The J segment lost 5 bases and the V segment lost 3 bases, leaving 3 bases of the junction unmatched. The CDR3 contains 13 residues. Germline CDR1 is MNHEY and CDR2 is SMNVEV (reference sequence).

The CDR3 coding sequence is TGCGCCAGCAGCTTGGGACAGGTAGAGAATACGCAGTATTTT. This gives the protein CASSLGQVENTQYF. V gene TRBV5-1 combines with J gene TRBJ2-3; tentatively, D is TRBD1 (6 bases). V was pared by 0 bases and J by 7 bases, with 12 bases between. The CDR3 runs 14 residues. CDR1 is SGHRS, CDR2 YFSETQ, per germline.

The genes are TRBV19 and TRBJ1-4, with 12 bases that match TRBD1. With 9 bases clipped from V and 7 bases from J, the junction kept 3 bases outside the gene matches. This CDR3 is 13 amino acids long. CDR1 is LNHDA and CDR2 is SQIVND in the germline V gene (reference sequence). The CDR3 sequence: CASRDRGPEKLFF. For the CDR3, the DNA is TGTGCCAGCCGGGACAGGGGGCCTGAAAAACTGTTTTTT.

The genes are TRBV7-8 and TRBJ2-4, with a tentative D call TRBD1 (6 bases). V was clipped by 5 bases and J by 9 bases, with 17 bases between them. The CDR3 consists of 14 residues. Per the germline V gene, CDR1 is SGHVS and CDR2 is FQNEAQ. The CDR3 reads CASSATGTLGIQYF. The CDR3 coding sequence is TGTGCCAGCAGCGCTACCGGGACATTAGGCATTCAGTACTTC.

This rearrangement joins TRBV25-1 to TRBJ2-7; D not resolved. Germline V lookup: CDR1 MGHDK, CDR2 SYGVNS. Trimming shortened V by 5 bases and J by 4 bases, and 9 bases separated the two germline ends. This CDR3 is 12 amino acids long. The CDR3 here is CASSKSQYEQYF. In DNA form, the CDR3 reads TGTGCCAGCAGTAAGTCCCAGTACGAGCAGTACTTC.

This clone appeared once. The chain recombines TRBV19 with TRBJ1-1; 7 bases are shared with TRBD1. Germline V gene data show CDR1 as LNHDA and CDR2 as SQIVND (reference sequence). V shed 5 bases, J shed 5 bases, and the junction held 2 bases outside the gene matches. The CDR3 runs 12 residues. CDR3 DNA: TGTGCCAGTAGTGACAGGGAAACTGAAGCTTTCTTT. Translation gives CASSDRETEAFF.

This clone showed up just a few times. The J gene is TRBJ2-1, the V gene TRBV3-1 (or the pseudogene TRBV3-2), with TRBD2 matching 9 bases. The CDR3 consists of 16 residues. The junction had 8 bases not matched to a gene; V was cut back by 2 bases and J by 6 bases. Germline V gene data show CDR1 as LGHDT and CDR2 as YNNKEL (reference sequence). The DNA for the CDR3 is TGTGCCAGCAGCCAATACTTGGGCGGGGGGGCCAATGAGCAGTTCTTC. It is translated as CASSQYLGGGANEQFF.

J is TRBJ1-1 and V is TRBV19; 9 nucleotides match TRBD1. Germline values: CDR1 LNHDA, CDR2 SQIVND (reference sequence). This CDR3 has 14 residues. After removal of 3 bases from V and 4 bases from J, the junction contained 3 bases not matched to a gene. CDR3 nucleotide sequence: TGTGCCAGTAGTATCGAGACAGGGGGCACTGAAGCTTTCTTT. It is translated as CASSIETGGTEAFF.

This chain connects TRBV5-6 to TRBJ1-3; 8 bases line up with TRBD1. This CDR3 is 18 amino acids long. Germline V gene sequence: CDR1 SGHDT, CDR2 YYEEEE. The junction had 14 bases not matched to a gene; V was cut back by 2 bases and J by 4 bases. CDR3 DNA: TGTGCCAGCAGCTTTATAGCCAGGGGGCTTTTCGGAGGAAACACCATATATTTT. This codes for CASSFIARGLFGGNTIYF. Combining the CDR3 with reference TRBV5-6 and TRBJ1-3 gives the whole variable domain DAGVTQSPTHLIKTRGQQVTLRCSPKSGHDTVSWYQQALGQGPQFIFQYYEEEERQRGNFPDRFSGHQFPNYSSELNVNALLLGDSALYLCASSFIARGLFGGNTIYFGEGSWLTVV.

The chain links TRBV9 to TRBJ1-3; D is undetermined. With 0 bases removed from V and 0 bases from J, the gap between germline ends came to 4 bases. Germline values: CDR1 SGDLS, CDR2 YYNGEE. The CDR3 runs to 14 residues. DNA for the CDR3: TGTGCCAGCAGCGTAGCGAGCTCTGGAAACACCATATATTTT. Its translation is CASSVASSGNTIYF.

V and J are TRBV19 and TRBJ2-1; 9 positions match TRBD1. J gave up 7 bases and V 6 bases, and 4 bases lay outside the gene matches. This CDR3 comprises 13 residues. Germline V gene data show CDR1 as LNHDA and CDR2 as SQIVND (reference sequence). This CDR3 reads CASSQQGANEQFF. The CDR3 region has the DNA TGTGCCAGTAGCCAACAGGGGGCGAATGAGCAGTTCTTC.

This clone was detected a few times. The chain links TRBV29-1 to TRBJ2-7, with TRBD1 matching over 10 bases. V lost 6 bases and J lost 3; bases outside the gene matches: 8. The CDR3 contains 14 residues. Germline loops: CDR1 SQVTM, CDR2 ANQGSEA. As DNA, the CDR3 is TGCAGCGTGGGACAGGGGTTATCGGGCTACGAGCAGTACTTC. Translation: CSVGQGLSGYEQYF.